One sample yielded the 8 T cell receptor beta chains listed below, sequenced in a study of blood T cell repertoires in COVID-19. Method: immunoSEQ multiplex PCR; TCRdb's copy keeps in-frame clones and lacks some. Here the sample spans 100,000 or so clones, 85% being singletons. The sample consisted of peripheral blood. All receptors come from a man aged 50 to 59 with acute or convalescent COVID-19.

This chain links TRBV3-1 (or the pseudogene TRBV3-2) with TRBJ2-7; 8 nucleotides agree with TRBD2. This CDR3 comprises 18 residues. Germline CDR1 is LGHDT and CDR2 is YNNKEL (reference sequence). V lost 1 base and J lost 1; bases outside the gene matches: 12. CDR3 coding DNA: TGTGCCAGCAGCCAAGGGTTCGCGGGAGGCCTAACTTCCTACGAGCAGTACTTC. This codes for CASSQGFAGGLTSYEQYF.

The CDR3, as DNA: TGTGCCAGCAGCCTGTCAGGAGGACTCACCGGGGAGCTGTTTTTT. This encodes CASSLSGGLTGELFF. The chain links TRBV9 to TRBJ2-2, with D perhaps TRBD2 (5 bases). V was cut by 4 bases and J by 4 bases, with 14 bases left in between. This CDR3 contains 15 residues. The germline V gene encodes CDR1 SGDLS and CDR2 YYNGEE.

The V and J genes are TRBV7-8 and TRBJ2-5; D possibly corresponds to TRBD1 (6 bases). This CDR3 spans 14 amino acids. Germline lookup yields CDR1 SGHVS and CDR2 FQNEAQ. V gave up 5 bases and J gave up 1 base, with 11 bases separating them. The CDR3 here is CASSRTDIQETQYF. The CDR3 DNA reads as TGTGCCAGCAGCCGGACAGACATCCAAGAGACCCAGTACTTC.

V gene TRBV7-2 combines with J gene TRBJ2-7; the D gene is possibly TRBD1 (6 bases). V lost 1 base and J lost 2, with 12 bases in between. The CDR3 has 15 amino acids. Germline assignment: CDR1 SGHTA and CDR2 FQGNSA. For the CDR3, the DNA is TGTGCCAGCAGCTTAGTCCCGGGACACCCCTACGAGCAGTACTTC. Protein: CASSLVPGHPYEQYF.

This chain uses TRBV20-1 with TRBJ2-1; D gene uncertain. With 3 bases removed from V and 7 bases from J, the gap between germline ends came to 7 bases. The CDR3 runs to 11 residues. Germline V lookup: CDR1 DFQATT, CDR2 SNEGSKA (reference sequence). In DNA form, the CDR3 reads TGCAGTGCTAGCGTCGGGAATGAGCAGTTCTTC. It is translated as CSASVGNEQFF.

The chain combines TRBV11-2 with TRBJ1-2; tentatively, D is TRBD1 (6 bases). The V end was cut by 1 base, the J end by 1 base, with 16 bases between. The CDR3 covers 17 residues. Looked up from germline, CDR1 is SGHAT and CDR2 is FQNNGV. CDR3 sequence (DNA): TGTGCCAGCAGCTTAGGGGCACAGGGCTCATTTAACTATGGCTACACCTTC. The encoded protein is CASSLGAQGSFNYGYTF.

The chain links TRBV12-3 or TRBV12-4 to TRBJ2-5; 7 bases agree with TRBD1. The CDR3 totals 13 residues. V was clipped by 8 bases and J by 2 bases; unmatched bases: 5. The CDR3 bases are TGTGCCAGCGGTGGGACAGATCAAGAGACCCAGTACTTC. Protein product: CASGGTDQETQYF.

This sequence joins TRBV30 and TRBJ2-3; 14 bases line up with TRBD2. Unmatched junction bases numbered 6, after V lost 4 bases and J lost 6 bases. The CDR3 extends over 15 amino acids. Per the germline V gene, CDR1 is GTSNPN and CDR2 is SVGIG (reference sequence). CDR3 amino acids: CAWTGGLAGADTQYF. In nucleotides, the CDR3 is TGTGCCTGGACGGGGGGACTAGCGGGAGCGGATACGCAGTATTTT. Based on the CDR3 plus reference TRBV30 and TRBJ2-3, the full variable domain is SQTIHQWPATLVQPVGSPLSLECTVEGTSNPNLYWYRQAAGRGLQLLFYSVGIGQISSEVPQNLSASRPQDRQFILSSKKLLLSDSGFYLCAWTGGLAGADTQYFGPGTRLTVL.